The T cell receptor (beta chain) under discussion was sequenced for a study of early T cells in non-severe SARS-CoV-2 infection. This clonotype came up many times. V was trimmed by 2 bases and J by 4 bases, leaving 8 bases between them. This CDR3 spans 13 amino acids. CDR1 SGHDN and CDR2 FVKESK come from the germline V gene. TCRdb independently ran MiXCR on the 5' RACE reads; one entry per CDR3 protein. The table shows 95,000 to 100,000 distinct CDR3 sequences, with roughly 9.6% occurring only once. This sequence originates from an adult who was a healthcare worker with PCR-confirmed SARS-CoV-2 infection or an uninfected control (not recorded which). The sample was whole blood. V gene TRBV14 combines with J gene TRBJ1-1; the D gene is possibly TRBD1 (5 bases). This chain's CDR3 is CASSQMGGTEAFF. As DNA, the CDR3 is TGTGCCAGCAGCCAAATGGGGGGCACTGAAGCTTTCTTT.